The 23 T cell receptor beta chains below all came from one sample that was sequenced in a study of blood T cell repertoires in COVID-19. TCRdb's table, derived via immunoSEQ multiplex PCR, lists solely in-frame clones and lacks some. The profile shows hundreds of thousands of clones, around 80% of them singletons. The sequencing sample was made of PBMCs or T cells enriched from blood (not recorded which). These receptors were collected from a man in his forties or fifties who had been exposed to COVID-19.

This rearrangement joins TRBV7-9 to TRBJ1-1, with TRBD1 as a possible D gene (5 bases). CDR3 length: 14 residues. Trimming took 5 bases from V and 5 from J, leaving 15 bases between them. CDR1 and CDR2 (germline): SEHNR, FQNEAQ (reference sequence). Here the CDR3 reads CASSPRGGGTEAFF. CDR3 nucleotide sequence: TGTGCCAGCAGCCCGCGTGGGGGAGGAACTGAAGCTTTCTTT.

CDR3 amino acids: CASSVFRQGNQPQHF. DNA of the CDR3: TGTGCCAGCAGCGTCTTCCGCCAGGGGAATCAGCCCCAGCATTTT. The chain uses TRBV7-8 and TRBJ1-5; TRBD1 might be the D (6 bases). Trimming took 5 bases from V and 4 from J, leaving 15 bases between them. Looked up from germline, CDR1 is SGHVS and CDR2 is FQNEAQ. The CDR3 covers 15 residues.

Written as DNA, the CDR3 is TGTGCCACCAGTGATTATAACCAAGAGACCCAGTACTTC. It translates to CATSDYNQETQYF. The rearrangement uses TRBV24-1 and TRBJ2-5, with D unresolved. Germline V gene data show CDR1 as KGHDR and CDR2 as SFDVKD. There are 13 residues in the CDR3. The V end was cut by 2 bases, the J end by 0 bases, with 3 bases between.

The chain employs TRBV30 and TRBJ1-2; D unclear. CDR1 and CDR2 (germline): GTSNPN, SVGIG (reference sequence). The length of the CDR3 is 13 residues. With 2 bases removed from V and 5 bases from J, the gap between germline ends came to 12 bases. CDR3 DNA sequence: TGTGCCTGGAGTATCGGCGGTTCTTATGGCTACACCTTC. It translates to CAWSIGGSYGYTF.

The rearrangement uses TRBV7-9 and TRBJ1-6; no definite D call. Trimming stripped 3 bases from V and 7 bases from J, with 10 bases between. Per germline, CDR1 SEHNR and CDR2 FQNEAQ (reference sequence). This CDR3 comprises 14 residues. Here the CDR3 reads CASSFTEQNSPLHF. The CDR3 bases are TGTGCCAGCAGCTTTACGGAGCAGAATTCACCCCTCCACTTT.

The chain couples TRBV10-1 to TRBJ2-1, with TRBD2 identical over 11 bases. The germline V gene has CDR1 WNHNN and CDR2 SYGVQD (reference sequence). V dropped 8 bases and J dropped 6; count of bases not matched to a gene: 3. CDR3 length: 13 amino acids. The CDR3 bases are TGCGCCAGCTCTAGCGGGAGGCCCAATGAGCAGTTCTTC. Protein: CASSSGRPNEQFF.

The rearrangement joins TRBV6-2 or TRBV6-3 to TRBJ2-7; a possible D gene is TRBD2 (6 bases). The CDR3 totals 15 residues. V shed 6 bases and J shed 3 bases, with 18 bases lying between them. CDR1 and CDR2 (germline): MNHEY, SVGEGT. As DNA, the CDR3 is TGTGCCAGCAGCGAACCACGGGACGGGAGCTACGAGCAGTACTTC. Its translation: CASSEPRDGSYEQYF.

DNA for the CDR3: TGTGCCAGCAGTGAAAAAGGGGTTGGTGTTGCTAATTCACCCCTCCACTTT. It codes for CASSEKGVGVANSPLHF. The chain has TRBV6-1 and TRBJ1-6; D perhaps matches TRBD1 (5 bases). Trimming stripped 2 bases from V and 6 bases from J, with 17 bases between. The CDR3 sequence is 17 residues long. The V gene's germline CDR1 is MNHNS and CDR2 SASEGT.

The chain combines TRBV3-1 (or the pseudogene TRBV3-2) with TRBJ2-3, with 8 nucleotides matching TRBD2. The CDR3 runs 15 residues. Germline V gene lookup returns CDR1 LGHDT and CDR2 YNNKEL (reference sequence). Trimming cost V 3 bases and J 6 bases; bases outside gene matches: 8. In DNA, the CDR3 is TGTGCCAGCAGCCACCAGCGGGAGTTGCGGGATACGCAGTATTTT. This codes for CASSHQRELRDTQYF.

V gene TRBV5-3 combines with J gene TRBJ2-5; D is possibly TRBD1 (6 bases). TRBV5-3 is labeled an ORF, and its function is uncertain. The CDR3 has 16 amino acids. Trimming removed 0 bases from V and 1 base from J, with 13 bases in between. The DNA of the CDR3 is TGTGCCAGAAGCTTGGCTCTAGGACAGACCCAAGAGACCCAGTACTTC. Its translation is CARSLALGQTQETQYF.

There are a few counts of this clone. CDR3: CASSLIEWQAYEQYF. The CDR3 DNA follows: TGTGCCAGCAGCTTAATTGAGTGGCAGGCCTACGAGCAGTACTTC. The chain links TRBV7-8 to TRBJ2-7; D unresolved. This CDR3 contains 15 residues. The V gene lost 2 bases and the J gene lost 2 bases, with 13 bases spanning the gap. CDR1 is SGHVS and CDR2 is FQNEAQ in the germline V gene.

This chain links TRBV15 with TRBJ2-1; perhaps TRBD2 as D (6 bases). CDR1 is LNHNV and CDR2 is YYDKDF in the germline V gene (reference sequence). Trimming stripped 0 bases from V and 7 bases from J, with 13 bases between. The CDR3 contains 15 residues. The CDR3 loop reads CATSRDSAGRNEQFF. The CDR3 nucleotides are TGTGCCACCAGCAGAGATTCGGCAGGGAGGAATGAGCAGTTCTTC.

This sequence joins TRBV11-3 and TRBJ1-2; 9 bases are a match to TRBD1. Looked up from germline, CDR1 is SGHNT and CDR2 is YENEEA. The CDR3 covers 15 residues. The junction had 10 bases not matched to a gene; V was cut back by 6 bases and J by 5 bases. CDR3 residues: CASRDGTGMGYGYTF. CDR3 sequence (DNA): TGTGCCAGCAGGGACGGGACAGGGATGGGATATGGCTACACCTTC. Combining the CDR3 with reference TRBV11-3 and TRBJ1-2 gives the whole variable domain EAGVVQSPRYKIIEKKQPVAFWCNPISGHNTLYWYLQNLGQGPELLIRYENEEAVDDSQLPKDRFSAERLKGVDSTLKIQPAELGDSAVYLCASRDGTGMGYGYTFGSGTRLTVV.

This chain uses TRBV19 with TRBJ2-7; 11 bases align to TRBD1. The CDR3 length is 16 residues. CDR1 is LNHDA, CDR2 SQIVND, per germline (reference sequence). The J segment lost 5 bases and the V segment lost 6 bases, leaving 12 bases of the junction unmatched. CDR3 coding DNA: TGTGCCAGTAGCCGCGGACAGGGGGCTATTGGGAACGAGCAGTACTTC. Amino acids: CASSRGQGAIGNEQYF.

This chain uses TRBV7-9 with TRBJ2-3; possibly TRBD2 for D (6 bases). From germline, CDR1 is SEHNR and CDR2 FQNEAQ (reference sequence). V lost 8 bases to trimming and J lost 2 bases, with 17 bases between them. The CDR3 has 15 amino acids. In DNA, the CDR3 is TGTGCCAGCCGGCGGGGCGCGACGAACACAGATACGCAGTATTTT. Protein product: CASRRGATNTDTQYF.

The chain has TRBV5-1 and TRBJ2-2, with a weak D call TRBD1 (6 bases). The CDR3 covers 15 residues. V dropped 3 bases and J dropped 3 bases, with 12 bases sitting between them. Germline V gives CDR1 SGHRS, CDR2 YFSETQ. This chain's CDR3 is CASSYSGQHTGELFF. The DNA of the CDR3 is TGCGCCAGCAGCTACTCGGGACAACACACCGGGGAGCTGTTTTTT. The complete variable domain, with remaining parts taken from reference TRBV5-1 and TRBJ2-2, reads KAGVTQTPRYLIKTRGQQVTLSCSPISGHRSVSWYQQTPGQGLQFLFEYFSETQRNKGNFPGRFSGRQFSNSRSEMNVSTLELGDSALYLCASSYSGQHTGELFFGEGSRLTVL.

The chain employs TRBV5-1 and TRBJ2-2, with D tentatively TRBD2 (5 bases). Germline V gene data show CDR1 as SGHRS and CDR2 as YFSETQ. This CDR3 region has 17 residues. Deletions cut 4 bases from V and 3 bases from J, with 19 bases between. The CDR3 loop is CASSPGFVWTYTGELFF. DNA of the CDR3: TGCGCCAGCAGCCCCGGCTTCGTGTGGACTTACACCGGGGAGCTGTTTTTT.

The chain has TRBV14 and TRBJ2-1; the D is unclear. The germline V and J ends were trimmed by 1 base and 11 bases, with 9 bases remaining between them. Germline V gene data show CDR1 as SGHDN and CDR2 as FVKESK. This CDR3 region has 12 residues. CDR3: CASSQVQPKQFF. The CDR3 bases are TGTGCCAGCAGCCAAGTACAGCCTAAGCAGTTCTTC.

J is TRBJ1-5 and V is TRBV11-2; the D gene is possibly TRBD1 (5 bases). CDR1 is SGHAT and CDR2 is FQNNGV in the germline V gene. The germline V and J ends were trimmed by 5 bases and 9 bases, with 14 bases remaining between them. This CDR3 contains 13 residues. The CDR3: CASSPQPGGPQHF. The CDR3 DNA sequence: TGTGCCAGCAGCCCACAACCGGGGGGGCCCCAGCATTTT.

The chain recombines TRBV28 with TRBJ2-1; perhaps TRBD2 as D (6 bases). The CDR3 length is 14 residues. Germline lookup yields CDR1 MDHEN and CDR2 SYDVKM. V was trimmed by 6 bases and J by 7 bases, leaving 16 bases between them. The DNA of the CDR3 is TGTGCCAGCAGACCCTCGGGAGTCCGTAATGAGCAGTTCTTC. Residues: CASRPSGVRNEQFF.

The chain couples TRBV19 to TRBJ2-3; D might be TRBD2 (6 bases). CDR1 is LNHDA and CDR2 is SQIVND in the germline V gene (reference sequence). V was pared by 1 base and J by 2 bases, with 10 bases between. This CDR3 is built from 15 residues. CDR3 sequence (DNA): TGTGCCAGTAGTATAGGGACGGGACTCACAGATACGCAGTATTTT. It yields the protein CASSIGTGLTDTQYF. The whole variable domain, remainder taken from reference TRBV19 and TRBJ2-3, is DGGITQSPKYLFRKEGQNVTLSCEQNLNHDAMYWYRQDPGQGLRLIYYSQIVNDFQKGDIAEGYSVSREKKESFPLTVTSAQKNPTAFYLCASSIGTGLTDTQYFGPGTRLTVL.

For the CDR3, the DNA is TGCGCCAGCAGTGAAGAGAGCTCTGGAAACACCATATATTTT. This gives the protein CASSEESSGNTIYF. This chain joins TRBV10-1 and TRBJ1-3; D remains ambiguous. CDR3 size: 14 residues. The V gene lost 3 bases and the J gene lost 0 bases, with 6 bases spanning the gap. Germline CDR1 reads WNHNN; CDR2 reads SYGVQD (reference sequence).

The CDR3 loop reads CASSVGSEQYF. The CDR3, as DNA: TGCGCCAGCAGTGTTGGCAGCGAGCAGTACTTC. The genes are TRBV5-1 and TRBJ2-7; D unresolved. V dropped 5 bases and J dropped 6 bases, with 9 bases sitting between them. The germline CDR1 and CDR2 sequences are SGHRS and YFSETQ. This CDR3 region has 11 residues.